The subject of this entry is one T cell receptor (beta chain). By sample share, this clonotype is medium-sized (0.01 to 0.1%). The antigen it binds to is not known. No quality values exist for individual bases; no much larger clone is one base distant. The CDR3 has 13 amino acids, counting the end cysteine and phenylalanine. The retained sequence is limited to the CDR3, 39 bases, with the frame set at the first base. V and J are truncated by 6 bases and 4 bases respectively, leaving an intervening sequence of 12 bases. CDR1 and CDR2 (SNHLY, FYNNEI) derive from the germline V gene. Library preparation was by 5' RACE. The listed sequencing device is NextSeq 500. In the TCR library protocol, a unique molecular identifier was attached to each TCR cDNA molecule so that PCR and sequencing errors could be corrected. The authors' analysis ran thus. TCR identification, UMI-based error correction and CDR3 extraction were performed with Decombinator tools. Expanded TCRs were defined as those above a frequency of 2 per 1,000, corresponding to the top 1% of the tumor frequency distribution. Renyi diversity was calculated using the R vegan package after each repertoire was subsampled 100 times to 5,000 TCRs. CDR3 similarity networks were built from amino acid triplet string-kernel similarity, with CDR3s being connected when pairwise similarity was above 0.82. Clones were called with MiXCR by TCRdb after fastp trimmed the public reads at Q25, and only in-frame beta chains were retained. For every CDR3 protein sequence, its rows merge into one entry that carries the most common genes and DNA. The V and J calls were not made by the authors but by TCRdb's processing. The sample has 2,000 to 2,500 distinct CDR3 sequences on record, about 9% of them singletons. Jointly, the top ten make up roughly a fifth of the sample.

Read against the paper, the sample's time point label means: sample taken at primary tumor resection. Donors were about 70 patients with early-stage, untreated non-small cell lung cancer from the lung TRACERx cohort. For TCR sequencing, whole RNA was extracted from tumor and nontumor lung tissue, or from cryopreserved PBMC samples, and no cell sorting was done. Only patients for whom sufficient RNA was available from at least two tumor regions were selected for TCR sequencing. Tumor and adjacent nontumor lung specimens were reviewed by a lung pathologist before selection. The data derive from a study of spatial heterogeneity in lung cancer (dated by TCRdb to the late 2010s). Regarding the study in general: Beta-chain transcripts were consistently detected in greater numbers than alpha-chain transcripts, which likely reflects a higher abundance of beta-chain transcripts. In the raw uncorrected reads, each unique combination of TCR and UMI appeared more than ten times on average. The study quantitatively compared TCR alpha and beta repertoires across multiple tumor regions, matched nontumor lung and blood in non-small cell lung cancer. Nonsynonymous mutation counts, determined by whole-exome sequencing of tumor tissue, were related to TCR repertoire features. Both alpha and beta chains were TCR-sequenced in around 220 tumor regions, about 69 matched nontumor lung samples and around 54 PBMC samples obtained at surgery. The full study reports these points: Confirming at a functional level the hypothesis that regional TCRs recognize regional mutations was considered to require additional single-cell paired TCR alpha and beta sequencing.

This sequence originates from a female donor with early-stage non-small cell lung cancer. The source material was normal lung tissue next to the tumor, sampled at surgery. The chain uses TRBV2 and TRBJ1-1; the D gene is perhaps TRBD1, from 6 matching bases. The CDR3 here reads CASRIGGLTEAFF. The sequenced DNA is TGTGCCAGCAGAATCGGGGGCCTCACTGAAGCTTTCTTT. With all but the CDR3 taken from the reference TRBV2 and TRBJ1-1 genes, the full variable domain is: EPEVTQTPSHQVTQMGQEVILRCVPISNHLYFYWYRQILGQKVEFLVSFYNNEISEKSEIFDDQFSVERPDGSNFTLKIRSTKLEDSAMYFCASRIGGLTEAFFGQGTRLTVV.